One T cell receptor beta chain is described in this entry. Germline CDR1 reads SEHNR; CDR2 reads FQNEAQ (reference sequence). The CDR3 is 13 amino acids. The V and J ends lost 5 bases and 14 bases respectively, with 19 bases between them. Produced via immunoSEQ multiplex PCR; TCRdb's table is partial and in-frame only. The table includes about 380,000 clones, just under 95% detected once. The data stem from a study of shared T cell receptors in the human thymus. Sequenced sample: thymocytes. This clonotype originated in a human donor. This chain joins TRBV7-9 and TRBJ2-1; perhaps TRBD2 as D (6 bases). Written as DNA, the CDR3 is TGTGCCAGCAGCCCGAGGCGGACGTGGGGGGAGTTCTTC. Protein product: CASSPRRTWGEFF.